Listed here is a single T cell receptor beta chain. The clone's antigen remains unknown. Qualities for individual bases were not recorded, and no much larger clone is one base off. TCRbeta CDR3 regions were amplified from genomic DNA by means of the immunoSEQ Assay, a bias-controlled multiplex PCR. The original pipeline was this. Within the assay, amplification of reference gene primers was used to estimate how many nucleated cells each sample contained. To quantify the absolute abundance of each unique TCRbeta CDR3 rearrangement, sequence reads were collapsed and filtered. For each sample, productive Simpson clonality was calculated as the square root of Simpson's diversity index across productive rearrangements. This immuneACCESS table, as held by TCRdb, lists in-frame sequences with V and J called but not all clones. Of the missing ones, under half trace to an unresolved V gene in checked studies; the others have no known cause. The DNA gave D and trimming, while V, J and clone size come from that table. The sample yields approximately 220,000 clones; roughly 80% were counted once. Of the sample, approximately 8% is held by the ten largest clones.

The data are from a study of blood T cell repertoires in COVID-19 (dated by TCRdb to 2018 to 2021). Looking at the study overall: Samples from collaborators originated in the United States, Italy and Spain and spanned both the acute and convalescent phases of COVID-19. The prospective study material was composed of cDNA or gDNA derived from T cells, B-cell-depleted T cells, or PBMCs. Subjects who had been exposed to COVID-19, were actively infected with it, or had recovered from it provided the deeply sampled blood TCRbeta repertoires that made up the dataset. The repertoires were made available in a free public database intended to serve as a resource for research on the immune response to SARS-CoV-2. Samples came from the ongoing ImmuneRACE study (first 160 participants) plus 1,254 subjects from 6 global collaborators. A de-identified subject ID, COVID-19 status, age in years and sex were almost always included in the sample metadata. HLA class I and class II types, where available, came from metadata supplied by the sample provider rather than from assay-based typing. Beyond this particular receptor, the publication reports: Clinical and demographic metadata were provided uncurated, with the amount varying by source and participant.

V ends up 6 bases short and J 2 bases short, with an unmatched junction base count of 4. Spanning cysteine to phenylalanine, the CDR3 consists of 13 amino acids. Left in the record is the CDR3 DNA by itself, 39 bases read in frame from the first base. From a lookup of the germline V gene, CDR1 and CDR2 are SQVTM and ANQGSEA. Whole blood was collected in K2EDTA tubes by collaborating institutions according to the institutions' own protocols. For TCRbeta analysis, collaborators shipped samples in one of three forms: frozen whole blood, isolated PBMCs, or DNA extracted from either of those sample types.

Sequencing used peripheral blood. The sequence joins TRBV29-1 to TRBJ2-3; a stretch of 8 junction bases matches TRBD1. The TCR comes from an elderly woman with acute or convalescent COVID-19. The DNA reads TGCAGCGTAGAGGGACAGGCCACAGATACGCAGTATTTT. Translated, it reads CSVEGQATDTQYF.